The T cell receptor beta chain under discussion was sequenced for a study of cytomegalovirus exposure and HLA in healthy donors. Study-level points and caveats: Links to common viral pathogens appeared, in a later analysis, for several of the most significant clusters.

In the PCR, 60 Vbeta and 13 Jbeta primers were used. Assay: immunoSEQ multiplex PCR; the TCRdb copy retains only in-frame clones and omits some. This sample has 200,000 to 250,000 clones; around four fifths occur once, and the top ten carry roughly 2.5%. Germline V gives CDR1 SSHAT, CDR2 FNYEAQ (reference sequence). V shed 5 bases and J 0 bases; nucleotides not matched to a gene: 7. This CDR3 region has 15 residues. Of note for this clone: What it recognizes is unknown.

The chain uses TRBV7-7 and TRBJ2-7, with 7 bases fitting TRBD1. The receptor comes from a woman aged 60-70 years in good health and CMV-seropositive. Sequenced input: PBMCs. The CDR3 nucleotides are TGTGCCAGCAGCCCCAACAGGGGCCCCTCCTACGAGCAGTACTTC. It encodes CASSPNRGPSYEQYF.